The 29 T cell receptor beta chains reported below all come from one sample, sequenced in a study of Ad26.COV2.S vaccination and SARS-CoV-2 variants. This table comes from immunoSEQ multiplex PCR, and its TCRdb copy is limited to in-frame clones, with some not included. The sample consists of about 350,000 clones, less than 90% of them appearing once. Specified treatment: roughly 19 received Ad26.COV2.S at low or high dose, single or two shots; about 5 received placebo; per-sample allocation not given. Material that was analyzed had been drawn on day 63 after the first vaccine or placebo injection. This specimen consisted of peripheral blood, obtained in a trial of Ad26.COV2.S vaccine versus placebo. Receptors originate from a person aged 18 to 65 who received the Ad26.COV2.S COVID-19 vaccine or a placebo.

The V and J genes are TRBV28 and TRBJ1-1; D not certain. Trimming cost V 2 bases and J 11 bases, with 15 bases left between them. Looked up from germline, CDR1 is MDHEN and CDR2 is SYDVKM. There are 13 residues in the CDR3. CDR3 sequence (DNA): TGTGCCAGCAGTTTAACACGGGGTCGGATGGCTTTCTTT. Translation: CASSLTRGRMAFF.

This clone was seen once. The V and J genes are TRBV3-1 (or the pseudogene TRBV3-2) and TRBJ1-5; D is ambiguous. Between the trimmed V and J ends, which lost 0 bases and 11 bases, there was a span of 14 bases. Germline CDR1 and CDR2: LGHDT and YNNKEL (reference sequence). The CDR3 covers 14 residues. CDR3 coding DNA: TGTGCCAGCAGCCAAGAGAGGAGTGTCACAGCCCAGCATTTT. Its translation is CASSQERSVTAQHF.

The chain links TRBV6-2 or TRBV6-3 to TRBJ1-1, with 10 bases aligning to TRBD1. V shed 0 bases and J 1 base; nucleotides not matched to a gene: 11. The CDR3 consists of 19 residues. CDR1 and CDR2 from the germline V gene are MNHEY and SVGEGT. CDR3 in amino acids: CASSYSIFSDRGPNTEAFF. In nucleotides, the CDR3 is TGTGCCAGCAGTTACTCGATTTTCTCAGACAGGGGGCCGAACACTGAAGCTTTCTTT.

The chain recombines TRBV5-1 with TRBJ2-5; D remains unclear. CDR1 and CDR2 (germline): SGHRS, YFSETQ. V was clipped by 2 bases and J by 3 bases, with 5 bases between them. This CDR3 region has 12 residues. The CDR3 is CASSFGEETQYF. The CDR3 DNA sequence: TGCGCCAGCAGCTTCGGAGAAGAGACCCAGTACTTC.

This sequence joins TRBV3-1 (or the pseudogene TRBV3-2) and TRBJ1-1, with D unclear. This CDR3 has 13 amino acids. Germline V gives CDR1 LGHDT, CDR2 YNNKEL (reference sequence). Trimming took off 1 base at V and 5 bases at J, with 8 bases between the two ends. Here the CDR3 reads CASSQAVRTEAFF. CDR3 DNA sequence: TGTGCCAGCAGCCAAGCGGTTCGAACTGAAGCTTTCTTT.

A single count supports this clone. CDR3: CASSRDVGRNVLTF. CDR3 bases: TGTGCCAGCTCGAGGGACGTTGGACGTAACGTCCTGACTTTC. V and J are TRBV18 and TRBJ2-6, with D perhaps being TRBD1 or TRBD2 (5 bases each). The CDR3 has 14 amino acids. V lost 6 bases to trimming and J lost 10 bases, with 16 bases between them. CDR1 is KGHSH and CDR2 is LQKENI in the germline V gene.

The CDR3 protein is CASMGSIATNEKLFF. The CDR3 DNA reads TGTGCCAGCATGGGCAGCATCGCAACTAATGAAAAACTGTTTTTT. This chain connects TRBV6-5 to TRBJ1-4; D gene uncertain. Between the trimmed V and J ends, which lost 7 bases and 0 bases, there was a span of 12 bases. Germline V gives CDR1 MNHEY, CDR2 SVGAGI. This CDR3 region has 15 residues.

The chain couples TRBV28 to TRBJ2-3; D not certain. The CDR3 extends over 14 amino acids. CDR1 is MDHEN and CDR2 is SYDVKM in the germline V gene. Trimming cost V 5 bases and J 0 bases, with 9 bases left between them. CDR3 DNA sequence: TGTGCCAGCAGTCTGGCCCCTAGCACAGATACGCAGTATTTT. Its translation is CASSLAPSTDTQYF.

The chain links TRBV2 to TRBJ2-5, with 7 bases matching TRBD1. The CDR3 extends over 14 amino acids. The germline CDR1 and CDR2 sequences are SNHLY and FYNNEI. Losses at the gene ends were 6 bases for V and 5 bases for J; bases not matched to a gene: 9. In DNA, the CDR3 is TGTGCCAGCAGCAAGGACAGGTGGCAGGAGACCCAGTACTTC. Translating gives CASSKDRWQETQYF.

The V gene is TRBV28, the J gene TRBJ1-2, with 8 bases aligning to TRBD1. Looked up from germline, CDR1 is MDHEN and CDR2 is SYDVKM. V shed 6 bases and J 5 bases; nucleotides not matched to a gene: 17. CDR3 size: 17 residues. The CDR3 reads CASSPTDRVLHYYGYTF. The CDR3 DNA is TGTGCCAGCAGCCCTACGGACAGGGTCCTACACTATTATGGCTACACCTTC.

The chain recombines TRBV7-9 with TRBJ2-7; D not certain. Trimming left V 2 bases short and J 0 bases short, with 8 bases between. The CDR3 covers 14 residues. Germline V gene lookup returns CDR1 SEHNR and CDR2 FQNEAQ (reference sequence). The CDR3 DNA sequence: TGTGCCAGCAGCTTAAGAGTTAGCTCCTACGAGCAGTACTTC. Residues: CASSLRVSSYEQYF.

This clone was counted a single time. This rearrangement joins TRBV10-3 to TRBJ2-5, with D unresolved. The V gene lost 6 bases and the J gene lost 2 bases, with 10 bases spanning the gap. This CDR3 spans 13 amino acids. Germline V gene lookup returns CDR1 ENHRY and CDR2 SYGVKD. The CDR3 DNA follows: TGTGCCATCAGACCCCAGGCTCAAGAGACCCAGTACTTC. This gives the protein CAIRPQAQETQYF.

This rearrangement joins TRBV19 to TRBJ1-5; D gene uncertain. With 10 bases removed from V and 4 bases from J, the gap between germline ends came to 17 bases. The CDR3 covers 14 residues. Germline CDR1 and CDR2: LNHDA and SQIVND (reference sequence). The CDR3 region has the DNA TGTGCCACCTGGACCCAAACCTTTAATCAGCCCCAGCATTTT. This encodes CATWTQTFNQPQHF.

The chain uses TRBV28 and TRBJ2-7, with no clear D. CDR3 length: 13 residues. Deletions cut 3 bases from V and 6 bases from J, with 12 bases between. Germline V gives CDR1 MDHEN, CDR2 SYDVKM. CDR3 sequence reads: CASSFGSASEQYF. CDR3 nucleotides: TGTGCCAGCAGTTTTGGGTCAGCGAGCGAGCAGTACTTC.

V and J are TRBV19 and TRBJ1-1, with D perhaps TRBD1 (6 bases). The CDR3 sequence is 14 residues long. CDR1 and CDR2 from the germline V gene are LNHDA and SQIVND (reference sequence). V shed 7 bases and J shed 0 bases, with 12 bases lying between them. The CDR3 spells CASIGQGMNTEAFF. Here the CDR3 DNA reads TGTGCCAGTATAGGCCAGGGGATGAACACTGAAGCTTTCTTT.

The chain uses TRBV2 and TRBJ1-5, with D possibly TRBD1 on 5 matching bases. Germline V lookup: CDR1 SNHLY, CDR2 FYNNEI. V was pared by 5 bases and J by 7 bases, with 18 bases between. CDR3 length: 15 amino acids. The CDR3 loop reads CASSRDRGVEQPQHF. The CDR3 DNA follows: TGTGCCAGCAGTAGAGACCGGGGCGTAGAACAGCCCCAGCATTTT.

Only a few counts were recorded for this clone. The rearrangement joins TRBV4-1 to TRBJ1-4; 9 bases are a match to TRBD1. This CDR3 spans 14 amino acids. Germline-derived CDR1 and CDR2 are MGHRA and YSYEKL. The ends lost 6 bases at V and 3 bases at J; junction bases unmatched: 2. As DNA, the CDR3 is TGCGCCAGCAGTCGGACAGGGGCTAATGAAAAACTGTTTTTT. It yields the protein CASSRTGANEKLFF.

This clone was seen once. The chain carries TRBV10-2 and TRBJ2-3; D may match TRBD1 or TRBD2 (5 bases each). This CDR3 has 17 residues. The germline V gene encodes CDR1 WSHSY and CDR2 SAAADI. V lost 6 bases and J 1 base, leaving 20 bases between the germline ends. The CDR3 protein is CASRRAARGLGTDTQYF. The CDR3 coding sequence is TGCGCCAGCAGGAGGGCCGCCCGGGGCTTGGGCACAGATACGCAGTATTTT.

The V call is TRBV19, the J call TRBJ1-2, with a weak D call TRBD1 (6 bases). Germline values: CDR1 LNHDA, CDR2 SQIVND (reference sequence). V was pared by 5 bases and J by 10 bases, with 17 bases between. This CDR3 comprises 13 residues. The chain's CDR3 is CASSSGGRRYYTF. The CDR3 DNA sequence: TGTGCCAGTAGTTCTGGGGGCAGACGTTACTACACCTTC.

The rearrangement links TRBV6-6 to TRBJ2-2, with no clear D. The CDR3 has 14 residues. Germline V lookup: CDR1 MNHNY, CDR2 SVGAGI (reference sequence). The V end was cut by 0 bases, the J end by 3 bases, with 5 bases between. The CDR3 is CASSYSSHTGELFF. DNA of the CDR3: TGTGCCAGCAGTTACTCGTCTCACACCGGGGAGCTGTTTTTT.

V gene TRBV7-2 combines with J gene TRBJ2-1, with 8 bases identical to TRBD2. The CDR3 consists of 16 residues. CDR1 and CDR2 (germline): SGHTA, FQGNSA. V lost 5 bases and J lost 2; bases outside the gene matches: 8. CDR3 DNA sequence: TGTGCCAGCAGCCCCCGCTCGCGGGAGGCCTACAATGAGCAGTTCTTC. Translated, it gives CASSPRSREAYNEQFF.

The DNA of the CDR3 is TGTGCCAGCAGCCAGGACCCTAGCGGGAGAGACGCCTACGAGCAGTACTTC. The encoded protein is CASSQDPSGRDAYEQYF. This rearrangement joins TRBV3-1 (or the pseudogene TRBV3-2) to TRBJ2-7, with TRBD2 identical over 10 bases. Germline V gene lookup returns CDR1 LGHDT and CDR2 YNNKEL (reference sequence). The ends lost 3 bases at V and 2 bases at J; junction bases unmatched: 10. This CDR3 has 17 amino acids.

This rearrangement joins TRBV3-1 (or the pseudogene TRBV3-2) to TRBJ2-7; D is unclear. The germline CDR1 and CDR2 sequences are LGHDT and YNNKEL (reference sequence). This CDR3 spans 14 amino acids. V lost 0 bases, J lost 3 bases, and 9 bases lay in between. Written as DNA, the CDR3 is TGTGCCAGCAGCCAAGAAGTCTGGGACTACGAGCAGTACTTC. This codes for CASSQEVWDYEQYF.

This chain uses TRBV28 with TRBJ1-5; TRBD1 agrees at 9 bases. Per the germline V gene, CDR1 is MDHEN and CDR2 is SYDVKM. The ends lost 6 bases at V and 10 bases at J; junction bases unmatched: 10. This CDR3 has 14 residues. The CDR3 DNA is TGTGCCAGCAGCCCGGGACAGGGTGGGCAACCCCAGCATTTT. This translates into CASSPGQGGQPQHF.

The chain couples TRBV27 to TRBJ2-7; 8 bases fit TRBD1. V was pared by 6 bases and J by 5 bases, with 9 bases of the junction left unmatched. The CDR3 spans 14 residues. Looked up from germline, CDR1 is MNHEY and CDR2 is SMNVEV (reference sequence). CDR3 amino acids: CASSRATGENEQYF. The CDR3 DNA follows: TGTGCCAGCAGCCGAGCGACAGGGGAGAACGAGCAGTACTTC.

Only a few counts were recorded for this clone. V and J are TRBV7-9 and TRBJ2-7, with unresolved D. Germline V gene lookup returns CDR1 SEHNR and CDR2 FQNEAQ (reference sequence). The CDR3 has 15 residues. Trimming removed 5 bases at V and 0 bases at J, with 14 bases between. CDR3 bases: TGTGCCAGCAGCCCTCGTCAGGAGAGCTCCTACGAGCAGTACTTC. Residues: CASSPRQESSYEQYF.

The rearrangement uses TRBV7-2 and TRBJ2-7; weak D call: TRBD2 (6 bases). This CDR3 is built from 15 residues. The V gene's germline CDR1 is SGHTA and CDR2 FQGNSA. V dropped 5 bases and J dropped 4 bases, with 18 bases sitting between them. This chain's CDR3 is CASSLTSSGRYEQYF. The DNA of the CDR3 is TGTGCCAGCAGCCTCACCTCCTCCGGGAGATACGAGCAGTACTTC.

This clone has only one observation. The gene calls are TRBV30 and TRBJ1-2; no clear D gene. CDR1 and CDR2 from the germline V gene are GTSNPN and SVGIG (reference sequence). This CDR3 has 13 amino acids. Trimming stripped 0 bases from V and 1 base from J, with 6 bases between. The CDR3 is CAWSVGFNYGYTF. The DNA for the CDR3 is TGTGCCTGGAGTGTTGGTTTTAACTATGGCTACACCTTC.

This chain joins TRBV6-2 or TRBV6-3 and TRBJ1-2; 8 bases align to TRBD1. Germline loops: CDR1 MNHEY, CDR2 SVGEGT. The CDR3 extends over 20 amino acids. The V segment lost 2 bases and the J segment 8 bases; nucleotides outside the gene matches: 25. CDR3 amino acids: CASSYHRQGPRKGPLGGYTF. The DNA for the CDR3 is TGTGCCAGCAGTTACCACAGACAGGGGCCAAGGAAGGGGCCACTTGGCGGCTACACCTTC.